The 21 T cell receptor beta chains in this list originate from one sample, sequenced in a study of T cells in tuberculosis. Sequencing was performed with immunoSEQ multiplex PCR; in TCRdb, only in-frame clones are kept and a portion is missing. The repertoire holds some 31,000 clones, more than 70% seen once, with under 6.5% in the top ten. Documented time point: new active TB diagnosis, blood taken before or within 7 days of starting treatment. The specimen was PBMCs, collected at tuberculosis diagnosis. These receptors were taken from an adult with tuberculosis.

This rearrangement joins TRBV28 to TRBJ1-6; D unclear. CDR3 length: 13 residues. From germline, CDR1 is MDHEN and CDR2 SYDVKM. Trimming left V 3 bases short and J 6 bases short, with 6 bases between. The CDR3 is CASSFSSNSPLHF. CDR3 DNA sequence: TGTGCCAGCAGTTTTTCGTCTAATTCACCCCTCCACTTT.

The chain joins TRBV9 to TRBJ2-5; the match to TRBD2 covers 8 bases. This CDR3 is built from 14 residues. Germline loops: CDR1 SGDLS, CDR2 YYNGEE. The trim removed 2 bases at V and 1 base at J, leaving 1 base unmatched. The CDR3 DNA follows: TGTGCCAGCAGCGTTACTAGCGGCCAAGAGACCCAGTACTTC. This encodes CASSVTSGQETQYF.

CDR3 in DNA: TGTGCCAGCAAACAGGGGACGAACACTGAAGCTTTCTTT. It is translated as CASKQGTNTEAFF. The V gene is TRBV27, the J gene TRBJ1-1; TRBD1 agrees at 7 bases. CDR3 size: 13 residues. Germline CDR1 reads MNHEY; CDR2 reads SMNVEV (reference sequence). With 7 bases clipped from V and 1 base from J, the junction kept 3 bases outside the gene matches.

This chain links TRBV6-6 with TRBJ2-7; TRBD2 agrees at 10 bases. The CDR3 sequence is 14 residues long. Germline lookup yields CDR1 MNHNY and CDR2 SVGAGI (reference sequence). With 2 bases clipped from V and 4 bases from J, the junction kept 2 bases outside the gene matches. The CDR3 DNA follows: TGTGCCAGCAGTTACGGGACTAGCGTTTACGAGCAGTACTTC. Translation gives CASSYGTSVYEQYF.

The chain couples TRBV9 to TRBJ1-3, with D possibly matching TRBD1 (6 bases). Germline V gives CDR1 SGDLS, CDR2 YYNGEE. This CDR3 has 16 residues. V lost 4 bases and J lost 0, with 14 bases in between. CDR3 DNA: TGTGCCAGCAGCCACGATAGGACAGCCTCTGGAAACACCATATATTTT. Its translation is CASSHDRTASGNTIYF.

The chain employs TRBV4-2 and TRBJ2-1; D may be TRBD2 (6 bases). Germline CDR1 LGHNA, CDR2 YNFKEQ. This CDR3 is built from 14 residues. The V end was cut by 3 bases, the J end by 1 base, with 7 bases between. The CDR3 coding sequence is TGTGCCAGCAGCCAGGGGGGATCCTACAATGAGCAGTTCTTC. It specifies CASSQGGSYNEQFF.

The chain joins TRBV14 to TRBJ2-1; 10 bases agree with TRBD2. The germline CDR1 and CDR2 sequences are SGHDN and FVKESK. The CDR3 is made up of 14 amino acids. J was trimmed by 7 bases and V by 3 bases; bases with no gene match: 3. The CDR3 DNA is TGTGCCAGCAGCCAGGTAGCGGGGGGAAATGAGCAGTTCTTC. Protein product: CASSQVAGGNEQFF.

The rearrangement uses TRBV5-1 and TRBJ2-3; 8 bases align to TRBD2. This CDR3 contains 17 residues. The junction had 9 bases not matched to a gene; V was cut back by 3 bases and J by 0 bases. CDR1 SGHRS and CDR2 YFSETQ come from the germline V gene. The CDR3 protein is CASSSPRGDTSTDTQYF. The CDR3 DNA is TGCGCCAGCAGCTCACCGCGGGGGGACACCAGCACAGATACGCAGTATTTT. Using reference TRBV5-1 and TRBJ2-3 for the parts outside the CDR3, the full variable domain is KAGVTQTPRYLIKTRGQQVTLSCSPISGHRSVSWYQQTPGQGLQFLFEYFSETQRNKGNFPGRFSGRQFSNSRSEMNVSTLELGDSALYLCASSSPRGDTSTDTQYFGPGTRLTVL.

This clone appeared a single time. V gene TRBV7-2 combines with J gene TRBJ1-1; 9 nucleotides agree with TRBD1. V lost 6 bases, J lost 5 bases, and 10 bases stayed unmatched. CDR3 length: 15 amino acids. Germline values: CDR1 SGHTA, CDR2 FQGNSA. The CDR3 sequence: CASSSPQGAGTEAFF. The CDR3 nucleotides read TGTGCCAGCAGTTCCCCACAGGGGGCTGGGACTGAAGCTTTCTTT.

The CDR3: CASSLATTGYGYTF. In DNA form, the CDR3 reads TGTGCCAGCAGCTTGGCCACGACTGGCTATGGCTACACCTTC. The chain is built from TRBV5-5 and TRBJ1-2, with D uncertain. Germline V gene data show CDR1 as SGHKS and CDR2 as YYEKEE (reference sequence). Trimming left V 0 bases short and J 4 bases short, with 10 bases between. The CDR3 consists of 14 residues.

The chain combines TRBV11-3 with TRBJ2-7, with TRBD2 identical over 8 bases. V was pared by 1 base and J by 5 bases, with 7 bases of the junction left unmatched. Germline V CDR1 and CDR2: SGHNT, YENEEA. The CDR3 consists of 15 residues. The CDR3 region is CASSLGLETSDEQYF. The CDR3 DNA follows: TGTGCCAGCAGCTTAGGGCTAGAGACTAGCGACGAGCAGTACTTC.

CDR3 nucleotide sequence: TGTGCCAGCAGGACAGATAGCAATCAGCCCCAGCATTTT. Protein product: CASRTDSNQPQHF. The rearrangement links TRBV6-1 to TRBJ1-5, with TRBD1 as a possible D gene (5 bases). V lost 6 bases and J lost 0, with 6 bases in between. The germline gives CDR1 MNHNS, CDR2 SASEGT. This CDR3 is built from 13 residues.

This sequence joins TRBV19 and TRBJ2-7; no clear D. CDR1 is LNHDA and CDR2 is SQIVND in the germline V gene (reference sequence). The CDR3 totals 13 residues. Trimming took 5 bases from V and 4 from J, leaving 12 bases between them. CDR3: CASSSKIQYEQYF. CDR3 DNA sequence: TGTGCCAGTAGTTCCAAAATACAATACGAGCAGTACTTC.

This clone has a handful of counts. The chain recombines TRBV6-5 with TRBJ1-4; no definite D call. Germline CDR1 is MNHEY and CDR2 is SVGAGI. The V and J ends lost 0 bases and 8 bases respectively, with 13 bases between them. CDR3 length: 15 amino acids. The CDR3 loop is CASSYSAGEGEKLFF. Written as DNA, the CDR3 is TGTGCCAGCAGTTACTCTGCGGGCGAGGGAGAAAAACTGTTTTTT.

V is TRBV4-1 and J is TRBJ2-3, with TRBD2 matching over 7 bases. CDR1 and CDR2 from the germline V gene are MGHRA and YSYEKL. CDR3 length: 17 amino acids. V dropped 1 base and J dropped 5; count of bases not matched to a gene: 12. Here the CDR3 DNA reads TGCGCCAGCAGCCAAGGGTCAGCGGGAAAACAAAAAGATACGCAGTATTTT. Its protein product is CASSQGSAGKQKDTQYF.

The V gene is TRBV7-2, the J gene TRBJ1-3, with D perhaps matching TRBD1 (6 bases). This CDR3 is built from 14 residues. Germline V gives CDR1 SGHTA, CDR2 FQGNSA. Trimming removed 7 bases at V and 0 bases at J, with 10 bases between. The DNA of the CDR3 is TGTGCCAGCACCACAGGGCCCTCTGGAAACACCATATATTTT. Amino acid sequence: CASTTGPSGNTIYF.

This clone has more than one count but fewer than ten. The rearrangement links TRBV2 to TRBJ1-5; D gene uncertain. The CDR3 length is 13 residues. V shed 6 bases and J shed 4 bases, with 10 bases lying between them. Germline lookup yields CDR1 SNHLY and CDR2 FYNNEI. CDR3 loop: CASSPTLNQPQHF. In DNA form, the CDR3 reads TGTGCCAGCAGCCCAACTTTAAATCAGCCCCAGCATTTT.

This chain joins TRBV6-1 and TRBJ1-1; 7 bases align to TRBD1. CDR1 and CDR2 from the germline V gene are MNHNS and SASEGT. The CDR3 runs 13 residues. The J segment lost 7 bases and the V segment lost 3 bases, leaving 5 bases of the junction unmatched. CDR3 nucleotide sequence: TGTGCCAGCAGTGAGACAGGGCTTCTTGAAGCTTTCTTT. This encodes CASSETGLLEAFF.

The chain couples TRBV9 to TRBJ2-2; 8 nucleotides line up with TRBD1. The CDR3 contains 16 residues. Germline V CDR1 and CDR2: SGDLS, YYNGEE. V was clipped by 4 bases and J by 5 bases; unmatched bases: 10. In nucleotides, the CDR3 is TGTGCCAGCAGCCCAAGACAGGGGCCGAGTACCGGGGAGCTGTTTTTT. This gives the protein CASSPRQGPSTGELFF.

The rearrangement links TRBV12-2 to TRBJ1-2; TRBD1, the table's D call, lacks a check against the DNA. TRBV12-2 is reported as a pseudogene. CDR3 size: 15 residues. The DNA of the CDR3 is TGTGCAAGTCGCTTAGCGGGGACAGAAATTTATGGCTACACCTTC. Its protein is CASRLAGTEIYGYTF.

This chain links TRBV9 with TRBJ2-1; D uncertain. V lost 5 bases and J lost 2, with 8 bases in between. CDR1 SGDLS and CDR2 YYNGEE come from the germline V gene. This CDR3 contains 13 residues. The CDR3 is CASSKLTYNEQFF. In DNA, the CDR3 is TGTGCCAGCAGTAAACTAACCTACAATGAGCAGTTCTTC. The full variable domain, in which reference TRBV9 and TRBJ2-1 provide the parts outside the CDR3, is DSGVTQTPKHLITATGQRVTLRCSPRSGDLSVYWYQQSLDQGLQFLIQYYNGEERAKGNILERFSAQQFPDLHSELNLSSLELGDSALYFCASSKLTYNEQFFGPGTRLTVL.